One and the same sample provided the 10 T cell receptor beta chains below, sequenced in a study of T cell responses to AZD1222 COVID-19 vaccine. The protocol was immunoSEQ multiplex PCR, while the TCRdb copy is restricted to in-frame clones and leaves out a portion. Of 18,000 or so clones detected, roughly 90% appear once; the ten largest clones hold 8% to 10%. This specimen was peripheral blood, taken 28 days after the second AZD1222 dose. The source of these receptors is an adult who received the AZD1222 COVID-19 vaccine.

This chain joins TRBV30 and TRBJ1-3; no clear D. The length of the CDR3 is 13 residues. V lost 8 bases and J 2 bases, leaving 13 bases between the germline ends. Germline V lookup: CDR1 GTSNPN, CDR2 SVGIG (reference sequence). The DNA for the CDR3 is TGTGCCGGCAGGTTCTTGACTGGAAACACCATATATTTT. Its translation is CAGRFLTGNTIYF. The whole variable domain, filled in from reference TRBV30 and TRBJ1-3, reads SQTIHQWPATLVQPVGSPLSLECTVEGTSNPNLYWYRQAAGRGLQLLFYSVGIGQISSEVPQNLSASRPQDRQFILSSKKLLLSDSGFYLCAGRFLTGNTIYFGEGSWLTVV.

This chain connects TRBV7-2 to TRBJ2-1; 7 nucleotides align to TRBD1. CDR3 length: 13 residues. After removal of 5 bases from V and 7 bases from J, the junction contained 5 bases not matched to a gene. The germline V gene has CDR1 SGHTA and CDR2 FQGNSA. CDR3 sequence reads: CASSRDRVNEQFF. Written as DNA, the CDR3 is TGTGCCAGCAGCCGAGACAGGGTGAATGAGCAGTTCTTC.

Only a few counts were recorded for this clone. The V call is TRBV19, the J call TRBJ2-1; 8 nucleotides agree with TRBD2. V shed 1 base, J shed 6 bases, and the junction held 5 bases outside the gene matches. The CDR3 extends over 15 amino acids. Per the germline V gene, CDR1 is LNHDA and CDR2 is SQIVND (reference sequence). The CDR3 DNA reads TGTGCCAGTAGTATAGGCGGGGGGAGGTTCAATGAGCAGTTCTTC. Its protein is CASSIGGGRFNEQFF.

The rearrangement uses TRBV7-8 and TRBJ1-1; D remains ambiguous. This CDR3 region has 11 residues. Germline V gene lookup returns CDR1 SGHVS and CDR2 FQNEAQ. The ends were cut back, 3 bases at V and 8 bases at J, with 7 bases in the middle. The DNA of the CDR3 is TGTGCCAGCAGCTTGGGCAGGGAAGCTTTCTTT. The encoded protein is CASSLGREAFF.

Written as DNA, the CDR3 is TGTGCCAGTAGTCTGACAGGGGAAGAAAAACTGTTTTTT. Translating it yields CASSLTGEEKLFF. This chain uses TRBV19 with TRBJ1-4; the match to TRBD1 covers 8 bases. Germline CDR1 LNHDA, CDR2 SQIVND (reference sequence). V was pared by 5 bases and J by 8 bases, with 4 bases of the junction left unmatched. The CDR3 spans 13 residues.

The CDR3: CASSRLAGGPNNEQFF. DNA of the CDR3: TGTGCCAGCAGCCGACTAGCGGGGGGGCCGAATAATGAGCAGTTCTTC. The genes are TRBV27 and TRBJ2-1; TRBD2 agrees at 14 bases. The germline V gene encodes CDR1 MNHEY and CDR2 SMNVEV (reference sequence). The ends lost 6 bases at V and 7 bases at J; junction bases unmatched: 8. This CDR3 spans 16 amino acids.

The V call is TRBV21-1, the J call TRBJ1-5; the table assigns TRBD1, which was not confirmed against the DNA. TRBV21-1 is assigned pseudogene status. The CDR3 has 16 amino acids. The CDR3 sequence: CASSKGGQGSRQPQHF. The CDR3 DNA follows: TGTGCCAGCAGCAAAGGGGGACAGGGTTCCAGGCAGCCCCAGCATTTT.

This clone was recorded only once. The gene calls are TRBV12-5 and TRBJ1-2; D remains ambiguous. V was cut by 4 bases and J by 8 bases, with 11 bases left in between. The CDR3 sequence is 12 residues long. Germline assignment: CDR1 LGHNT and CDR2 FRNRAP. CDR3 sequence: CASGSVLSGYTF. The CDR3 nucleotides read TGTGCTAGTGGTTCGGTTCTCAGCGGCTACACCTTC.

The rearrangement links TRBV28 to TRBJ2-2, with D possibly being TRBD1 (6 bases). Trimming took off 7 bases at V and 3 bases at J, with 15 bases between the two ends. Germline V lookup: CDR1 MDHEN, CDR2 SYDVKM. CDR3 size: 15 residues. CDR3 in DNA: TGTGCCAGCACTTCCCGGGACACCTACACCGGGGAGCTGTTTTTT. Translating it yields CASTSRDTYTGELFF.

This chain connects TRBV28 to TRBJ2-1; weak D call: TRBD2 (5 bases). The ends were cut back, 5 bases at V and 9 bases at J, with 14 bases in the middle. This CDR3 spans 13 amino acids. CDR1 and CDR2 from the germline V gene are MDHEN and SYDVKM. CDR3 in amino acids: CASSRTASGEQFF. CDR3 coding DNA: TGTGCCAGCAGTAGAACGGCGAGCGGTGAGCAGTTCTTC.